This TCR beta chain emerged from a study of cytomegalovirus exposure and HLA in healthy donors. The primer mix had 60 Vbeta and 13 Jbeta primers. TCRdb keeps only in-frame clones here, not all; method: immunoSEQ multiplex PCR. The repertoire consists of 180,000 or so clones, with almost 80% occurring once and the leading ten covering over 13%. This CDR3 spans 12 amino acids. Germline V gives CDR1 LNHNV, CDR2 YYDKDF (reference sequence). About this clone itself: Relative to the germline gene, one junction end is altered; a read error may explain this.

Sequencing used PBMCs. The J gene is TRBJ2-7, the V gene TRBV15, with TRBD1 as a possible D gene (5 bases). The receptor was derived from a man in his fifties in good health and CMV-seropositive. The CDR3 nucleotides are TGTGCCACCAGCAGAGGGGGTGTGGGGCTTCGCTTC. It specifies CATSRGGVGLRF.